This T cell receptor beta chain was sequenced for a study of cytomegalovirus exposure and HLA in healthy donors. Note on this clone: Its antigen is as yet unknown.

This CDR3 contains 13 residues. Per the germline V gene, CDR1 is LNHNV and CDR2 is YYDKDF (reference sequence). After removal of 4 bases from V and 4 bases from J, the junction contained 3 bases not matched to a gene. PCR used 60 Vbeta primers and 13 Jbeta primers. Method: immunoSEQ multiplex PCR; TCRdb's copy keeps in-frame clones and lacks some. The sample features 200,000 to 250,000 clones, with roughly 0.89% in its top ten. Findings of the study overall: Among CMV-associated TCR beta chains, most appeared HLA-restricted in a later analysis. It was taken for granted in presence/absence analyses that sequencing depth across donors was roughly uniform.

The sequenced sample was PBMCs. This receptor was obtained from a young woman in good health and CMV-seropositive. V is TRBV15 and J is TRBJ1-2; the match to TRBD1 covers 7 bases. CDR3 DNA sequence: TGTGCCACCAGCACGCAGGGGGGCTATGGCTACACCTTC. This translates into CATSTQGGYGYTF. Combining the CDR3 with reference TRBV15 and TRBJ1-2 gives the whole variable domain DAMVIQNPRYQVTQFGKPVTLSCSQTLNHNVMYWYQQKSSQAPKLLFHYYDKDFNNEADTPDNFQSRRPNTSFCFLDIRSPGLGDTAMYLCATSTQGGYGYTFGSGTRLTVV.